Here is one T cell receptor (beta chain) with its context. This record belongs to a study of blood T cell repertoires in COVID-19. Overall study context: Samples representing acute and convalescent COVID-19 were sourced from the United States, Italy and Spain. T cells, B-cell-depleted T cells, or PBMCs provided the cDNA or gDNA that served as material.

The germline V and J ends were trimmed by 0 bases and 0 bases, with 9 bases remaining between them. Germline CDR1 reads MNHEY; CDR2 reads SVGAGI. This CDR3 region has 16 residues. Study processing details: Researchers report that nucleated cell counts were estimated from reference gene primer amplification. The assay was immunoSEQ multiplex PCR, and TCRdb's table has in-frame clones only and misses some. D and trimming come from the DNA, and the V and J calls and clone size come from that table. The data contain approximately 180,000 clones, approximately 83% of them seen just once; the ten biggest clones take up about 3.3%.

This sequence joins TRBV6-5 and TRBJ2-1; D possibly corresponds to TRBD2 (6 bases). The TCR comes from a man between 60 and 75 years old with acute or convalescent COVID-19. The sequenced material came from peripheral blood. CDR3 region: CASSYSRAGSYNEQFF. CDR3 nucleotide sequence: TGTGCCAGCAGTTACTCGCGAGCGGGCTCCTACAATGAGCAGTTCTTC.